These 30 T cell receptor beta chains were sequenced from one sample in a study of patients and donors after allogeneic stem cell transplantation. TCRdb reprocessed the RT-PCR reads via MiXCR and lists one record per CDR3 protein. The sample shows tens of thousands of distinct CDR3 sequences, 6.8% of them seen only once. The material sequenced was blood, either unsorted or a sorted T cell fraction (not recorded which). The source of these receptors is a human donor who was either an allogeneic HSCT recipient or a stem cell or donor lymphocyte infusion donor (not recorded which). It is not recorded whose cells these are; they may come from a transplant donor.

The sample holds a few counts of this clonotype. This rearrangement joins TRBV2 to TRBJ2-7; tentatively, D is TRBD1 (5 bases). The V end lost 1 base, the J end lost 3 bases, and 16 bases lay between the germline ends. The CDR3 sequence is 16 residues long. Germline lookup yields CDR1 SNHLY and CDR2 FYNNEI. In DNA form, the CDR3 reads TGTGCCAGCAGTGAAGGGGCTTATGGACACGACTACGAGCAGTACTTC. Translating gives CASSEGAYGHDYEQYF.

The chain joins TRBV6-2 or TRBV6-3 to TRBJ2-2, with D perhaps matching TRBD2 (6 bases). V shed 5 bases and J shed 6 bases, with 22 bases lying between them. Germline CDR1 is MNHEY and CDR2 is SVGEGT. The CDR3 is 17 residues long. In DNA form, the CDR3 reads TGTGCCAGCAGTCCCTACCCCGCCGGAGGGGCGGCCGGGGAGCTGTTTTTT. This gives the protein CASSPYPAGGAAGELFF.

This clonotype showed up many times. The chain couples TRBV3-1 to TRBJ1-3; D possibly corresponds to TRBD1 (6 bases). V was trimmed by 4 bases and J by 2 bases, leaving 12 bases between them. This CDR3 comprises 15 residues. CDR1 and CDR2 from the germline V gene are LGHDT and YNNKEL (reference sequence). The CDR3 sequence: CASSPSTGTGNTIYF. CDR3 DNA: TGTGCCAGCAGCCCAAGTACAGGGACTGGAAACACCATATATTTT.

V usage is TRBV4-1 and J usage is TRBJ2-3, with 7 positions matching TRBD2. V lost 0 bases, J lost 5 bases, and 11 bases stayed unmatched. Germline values: CDR1 MGHRA, CDR2 YSYEKL. The CDR3 spans 17 residues. The CDR3 protein is CASSQDMEGRGGDTQYF. For the CDR3, the DNA is TGCGCCAGCAGCCAAGATATGGAGGGGAGGGGCGGAGATACGCAGTATTTT.

This clonotype was seen only a few times. The genes are TRBV5-1 and TRBJ2-5; no firm D call. Trimming shortened V by 1 base and J by 3 bases, and 4 bases separated the two germline ends. The germline V gene encodes CDR1 SGHRS and CDR2 YFSETQ. The CDR3 covers 12 residues. CDR3 DNA sequence: TGCGCCAGCAGCTTGCGGGAAGAGACCCAGTACTTC. Protein: CASSLREETQYF.

The V call is TRBV29-1, the J call TRBJ2-1, with D unresolved. Per germline, CDR1 SQVTM and CDR2 ANQGSEA. CDR3 size: 9 residues. Written as DNA, the CDR3 is TGCCCCCCGGACGTCGCGCAGTTCTTC. Its protein product is CPPDVAQFF.

This clonotype was recorded at least ten times. The chain has TRBV4-2 and TRBJ1-5, with D maybe TRBD1 (6 bases). With 0 bases removed from V and 6 bases from J, the gap between germline ends came to 9 bases. The CDR3 loop spans 14 amino acids. CDR1 and CDR2 from the germline V gene are LGHNA and YNFKEQ. The CDR3 DNA is TGTGCCAGCAGCCAAGATCAGGGGCCTCAGCCCCAGCATTTT. It encodes CASSQDQGPQPQHF.

A few counts support this clonotype. The genes are TRBV11-2 and TRBJ2-1, with 13 bases fitting TRBD2. Unmatched junction bases numbered 5, after V lost 8 bases and J lost 7 bases. CDR3 size: 14 residues. CDR1 and CDR2 (germline): SGHAT, FQNNGV. CDR3 sequence (DNA): TGTGCCAGCCCCGGGACTAGCGGGATTAATGAGCAGTTCTTC. Protein sequence: CASPGTSGINEQFF.

This clonotype was seen more than once but under ten times. The chain has TRBV6-5 and TRBJ2-7; 10 bases align to TRBD1. Germline V gene lookup returns CDR1 MNHEY and CDR2 SVGAGI. The V and J ends lost 7 bases and 5 bases, in that order; junction bases with no gene match: 8. The CDR3 consists of 14 residues. In nucleotides, the CDR3 is TGTGCCAGCAACCGACAGGGGGCCCTTAACGAGCAGTACTTC. It yields the protein CASNRQGALNEQYF.

The sample holds many counts of this clonotype. The chain links TRBV12-3 or TRBV12-4 to TRBJ2-2; 8 bases line up with TRBD1. There are 14 residues in the CDR3. The ends lost 6 bases at V and 2 bases at J; junction bases unmatched: 2. The CDR3 region is CASRTGVNTGELFF. The CDR3 coding sequence is TGTGCCAGCAGGACAGGGGTTAACACCGGGGAGCTGTTTTTT.

The sample holds a few counts of this clonotype. This chain links TRBV20-1 with TRBJ2-3; tentative D call: TRBD2 (6 bases). The CDR3 totals 17 residues. Germline CDR1 DFQATT, CDR2 SNEGSKA (reference sequence). Trimming took off 0 bases at V and 6 bases at J, with 22 bases between the two ends. The CDR3 region is CSARDLGSPLHRDTQYF. As DNA, the CDR3 is TGCAGTGCTAGAGATCTCGGGAGCCCATTACACCGGGATACGCAGTATTTT.

This clonotype has only a few counts. V gene TRBV6-6 combines with J gene TRBJ2-3; D not certain. Germline lookup yields CDR1 MNHNY and CDR2 SVGAGI (reference sequence). The CDR3 spans 12 residues. Between the trimmed V and J ends, which lost 5 bases and 5 bases, there was a span of 8 bases. CDR3 loop: CASSPVGDTQYF. In DNA form, the CDR3 reads TGTGCCAGCAGTCCGGTGGGAGATACGCAGTATTTT.

This clonotype was counted at least ten times. The chain employs TRBV28 and TRBJ2-3, with a tentative D call TRBD1 (6 bases). The CDR3 totals 14 residues. Trimming took off 3 bases at V and 2 bases at J, with 9 bases between the two ends. CDR1 MDHEN and CDR2 SYDVKM come from the germline V gene. The CDR3 region is CASSLRGTTDTQYF. CDR3 nucleotides: TGTGCCAGCAGTTTGAGGGGGACCACAGATACGCAGTATTTT.

The chain has TRBV7-9 and TRBJ2-1; no firm D call. CDR3 length: 13 amino acids. V lost 4 bases and J 8 bases, leaving 12 bases between the germline ends. Germline V CDR1 and CDR2: SEHNR, FQNEAQ (reference sequence). The CDR3 DNA is TGTGCCAGCAGCTATAGCACCACGTATGAGCAGTTCTTC. This codes for CASSYSTTYEQFF.

By its share, this clonotype is medium-sized. The rearrangement uses TRBV12-3 or TRBV12-4 and TRBJ2-7, with D tentatively TRBD1 (6 bases). The CDR3 consists of 13 residues. Between the trimmed V and J ends, which lost 2 bases and 9 bases, there was a span of 14 bases. Here the CDR3 reads CASSLSPQGTQYF. The DNA for the CDR3 is TGTGCCAGCAGTTTAAGCCCACAGGGTACGCAGTACTTC.

This clonotype was detected many times. The chain links TRBV28 to TRBJ1-2; 10 positions agree with TRBD1. With V trimmed by 3 bases and J by 4 bases, 5 bases remained unmatched. CDR3 length equals 15 residues. Germline V lookup: CDR1 MDHEN, CDR2 SYDVKM. The CDR3 reads CASSFPTGGGYGYTF. CDR3 in DNA: TGTGCCAGCAGTTTCCCGACAGGGGGCGGCTATGGCTACACCTTC.

Many counts were recorded for this clonotype. CDR3 nucleotides: TGTGCCAGCAGCTCGAGGACAGGGTGGACCGGGGAGCTGTTTTTT. It yields the protein CASSSRTGWTGELFF. The chain has TRBV7-9 and TRBJ2-2; 8 bases are shared with TRBD1. The CDR3 runs 15 residues. Germline trimming cut 4 bases from V and 5 bases from J; bases unmatched to any gene: 6. In germline, CDR1 is SEHNR, CDR2 FQNEAQ (reference sequence). The entire variable domain, with the rest obtained from reference TRBV7-9 and TRBJ2-2, is as follows: DTGVSQNPRHKITKRGQNVTFRCDPISEHNRLYWYRQTLGQGPEFLTYFQNEAQLEKSRLLSDRFSAERPKGSFSTLEIQRTEQGDSAMYLCASSSRTGWTGELFFGEGSRLTVL.

This clonotype was found many times. This chain uses TRBV30 with TRBJ1-1, with TRBD1 as a possible D gene (6 bases). V was pared by 5 bases and J by 5 bases, with 9 bases between. The V gene's germline CDR1 is GTSNPN and CDR2 SVGIG (reference sequence). This CDR3 has 11 residues. CDR3 amino acids: CAWGRGTEAFF. In nucleotides, the CDR3 is TGTGCCTGGGGCAGGGGAACTGAAGCTTTCTTT.

This clonotype occurred a few times. This chain uses TRBV9 with TRBJ2-3; D is perhaps TRBD2 (5 bases). The germline V gene has CDR1 SGDLS and CDR2 YYNGEE. Trimming pared 5 bases from V and 1 base from J, leaving 14 bases between. The CDR3 has 15 amino acids. CDR3 region: CASSPIGSGTDTQYF. CDR3 bases: TGTGCCAGCAGTCCCATCGGTAGCGGCACAGATACGCAGTATTTT.

This clonotype was counted ten times or more. V gene TRBV6-2 or TRBV6-3 combines with J gene TRBJ2-2; the match to TRBD1 covers 9 bases. V trimming: 6 bases; J trimming: 6 bases; junction bases outside the gene matches: 5. CDR1 and CDR2 (germline): MNHEY, SVGEGT. The CDR3 length is 14 residues. CDR3 sequence reads: CASRPRQGAGELFF. DNA for the CDR3: TGTGCCAGCAGACCTAGACAGGGGGCCGGGGAGCTGTTTTTT.

The chain uses TRBV7-9 and TRBJ2-5; D is uncertain. Trimming removed 3 bases at V and 5 bases at J, with 13 bases between. The germline V gene has CDR1 SEHNR and CDR2 FQNEAQ (reference sequence). The CDR3 totals 14 residues. CDR3 sequence (DNA): TGTGCCAGCAGCTTCAACCCGATCCGGGAGACCCAGTACTTC. Its translation is CASSFNPIRETQYF.

The sample holds many counts of this clonotype. The V and J genes are TRBV4-3 and TRBJ2-1; the D gene is possibly TRBD2 (6 bases). The CDR3 length is 17 residues. Germline lookup yields CDR1 LGHNA and CDR2 YSLEER. V lost 0 bases and J 0 bases, leaving 12 bases between the germline ends. CDR3 sequence (DNA): TGCGCCAGCAGCCAAGAACCGGGACTCCTCTCCTACAATGAGCAGTTCTTC. It specifies CASSQEPGLLSYNEQFF.

CDR3 bases: TGTGCCAGTAGGGACTTGACTAGCGGGAGCCAAGCTGACTACAATGAGCAGTTCTTC. The encoded protein is CASRDLTSGSQADYNEQFF. The V and J genes are TRBV6-2 or TRBV6-3 and TRBJ2-1; 12 nucleotides align to TRBD2. The J segment lost 3 bases and the V segment lost 9 bases, leaving 18 bases of the junction unmatched. Germline CDR1 MNHEY, CDR2 SVGEGT. This CDR3 region has 19 residues.

The chain couples TRBV20-1 to TRBJ2-1; TRBD2 might be the D (6 bases). The V gene's germline CDR1 is DFQATT and CDR2 SNEGSKA (reference sequence). The length of the CDR3 is 14 residues. Between the trimmed V and J ends, which lost 6 bases and 10 bases, there was a span of 22 bases. The CDR3 nucleotides are TGCAGTGCCACCCGGGCTAGCGCCGCCACGGAGCAGTTCTTC. Encoded protein: CSATRASAATEQFF.

This clonotype came up many times. The rearrangement joins TRBV28 to TRBJ2-5; 12 nucleotides line up with TRBD2. From germline, CDR1 is MDHEN and CDR2 SYDVKM. V dropped 1 base and J dropped 5; count of bases not matched to a gene: 8. The CDR3 has 17 residues. The CDR3 is CASSLSLTSGSFETQYF. In DNA, the CDR3 is TGTGCCAGCAGTTTATCCCTGACTAGCGGGAGTTTCGAGACCCAGTACTTC.

This sequence joins TRBV10-3 and TRBJ2-5; TRBD2 might be the D (6 bases). Germline CDR1 reads ENHRY; CDR2 reads SYGVKD. Trimming pared 11 bases from V and 4 bases from J, leaving 14 bases between. The length of the CDR3 is 12 residues. Here the CDR3 reads CAAKSEGETQYF. The CDR3 DNA is TGTGCCGCCAAGTCGGAGGGAGAGACCCAGTACTTC.

This clonotype was seen only a few times. V is TRBV20-1 and J is TRBJ2-7; a possible D gene is TRBD2 (5 bases). Germline lookup yields CDR1 DFQATT and CDR2 SNEGSKA (reference sequence). V dropped 3 bases and J dropped 3 bases, with 9 bases sitting between them. This CDR3 comprises 12 residues. For the CDR3, the DNA is TGCAGTGCTAGTCGGGAAGACTACGAGCAGTACTTC. As protein: CSASREDYEQYF.

The V and J genes are TRBV5-4 and TRBJ2-2; 8 bases are shared with TRBD1. The germline CDR1 and CDR2 sequences are SGHNT and YYREEE (reference sequence). The ends lost 5 bases at V and 4 bases at J; junction bases unmatched: 10. This CDR3 is 16 amino acids long. Here the CDR3 DNA reads TGTGCCAGCAGTCGTACCGGGACAGGAGCCACCGGGGAGCTGTTTTTT. Encoded protein: CASSRTGTGATGELFF.

A note on this clonotype: A junction end diverges from the germline sequence, so it may reflect a read error. As DNA, the CDR3 is TGTGCCAGTAGTCAGGGGAGCAATCAGCCCCGGCATTTT. Protein product: CASSQGSNQPRHF. The J gene is TRBJ1-5, the V gene TRBV19; D is perhaps TRBD1 (6 bases). Germline V CDR1 and CDR2: LNHDA, SQIVND (reference sequence). The CDR3 is made up of 13 amino acids.

Remarks on this clonotype: At one of its ends the junction is not consistent with the germline gene, which may arise from a read error. The chain joins TRBV6-2 or TRBV6-3 to TRBJ2-5, with no clear D. CDR1 and CDR2 (germline): MNHEY, SVGEGT. CDR3 length: 16 residues. The CDR3 DNA is TGTGCCAGCTGTCGAGTTGACTCTAACTTCCAAGAGACCCAGCACTTC. It yields the protein CASCRVDSNFQETQHF.